A single sample is the source of the 21 T cell receptor beta chains below, sequenced in a study of T cell responses to AZD1222 COVID-19 vaccine. Produced via immunoSEQ multiplex PCR; TCRdb's table is partial and in-frame only. The table shows 100,000 to 150,000 clones, with 65% to 90% occurring only once. The sequencing here drew on peripheral blood, taken on day 0 of AZD1222 vaccination. The receptors here all came from an adult in good health.

This chain connects TRBV5-4 to TRBJ1-2, with D uncertain. The V gene lost 0 bases and the J gene lost 3 bases, with 9 bases spanning the gap. This CDR3 spans 14 amino acids. Germline V gene sequence: CDR1 SGHNT, CDR2 YYREEE (reference sequence). The CDR3 coding sequence is TGTGCCAGCAGCTTGGGGACCGAGCACTATGGCTACACCTTC. Translating gives CASSLGTEHYGYTF.

This clone appeared once. The CDR3 region is CASSILIRTLSPQHF. DNA of the CDR3: TGTGCCAGTAGTATATTAATCAGGACCCTTTCGCCCCAGCATTTT. The rearrangement uses TRBV19 and TRBJ1-5; D is unclear. CDR3 size: 15 residues. Germline V gene lookup returns CDR1 LNHDA and CDR2 SQIVND (reference sequence). Trimming stripped 2 bases from V and 9 bases from J, with 17 bases between.

The J gene is TRBJ2-7, the V gene TRBV4-2; TRBD1 aligns across 9 bases. The germline V gene has CDR1 LGHNA and CDR2 YNFKEQ. CDR3 length equals 16 residues. V trimming: 5 bases; J trimming: 4 bases; junction bases outside the gene matches: 12. The CDR3 DNA follows: TGTGCCAGCAGCACCGGGGGGACAGGGCCGGCGTACGAGCAGTACTTC. Amino acids: CASSTGGTGPAYEQYF.

The chain carries TRBV6-5 and TRBJ2-5; tentatively, D is TRBD2 (6 bases). Germline V CDR1 and CDR2: MNHEY, SVGAGI. Trimming stripped 5 bases from V and 5 bases from J, with 15 bases between. The CDR3 loop spans 14 amino acids. The CDR3 here is CASSSFAGWETQYF. In DNA, the CDR3 is TGTGCCAGCAGTAGCTTTGCGGGGTGGGAGACCCAGTACTTC.

This rearrangement joins TRBV6-2 or TRBV6-3 to TRBJ1-4; D gene unclear. Germline CDR1 and CDR2: MNHEY and SVGEGT. This CDR3 is built from 13 residues. Deletions cut 2 bases from V and 7 bases from J, with 8 bases between. CDR3 coding DNA: TGTGCCAGCAGTTACATCTTCTCTGAAAAACTGTTTTTT. Translation gives CASSYIFSEKLFF.

The chain recombines TRBV27 with TRBJ1-6, with 9 bases identical to TRBD1. The V segment lost 8 bases and the J segment 6 bases; nucleotides outside the gene matches: 2. This CDR3 comprises 13 residues. Germline loops: CDR1 MNHEY, CDR2 SMNVEV (reference sequence). Here the CDR3 DNA reads TGTGCCAGCCACAGGGGGCTTAATTCACCCCTCCACTTT. It translates to CASHRGLNSPLHF.

The CDR3 nucleotides read TGTGCCAGCACCGCCCTGATGGGAGATACGCAGTATTTT. It is translated as CASTALMGDTQYF. V is TRBV9 and J is TRBJ2-3; D call uncertain. V was clipped by 6 bases and J by 5 bases, with 13 bases between them. CDR1 is SGDLS, CDR2 YYNGEE, per germline. The CDR3 consists of 13 residues.

V is TRBV7-8 and J is TRBJ1-2, with a tentative D call TRBD1 (5 bases). The CDR3 extends over 15 amino acids. Germline CDR1 SGHVS, CDR2 FQNEAQ. Trimming stripped 0 bases from V and 2 bases from J, with 10 bases between. CDR3 protein: CASSLAQGGNYGYTF. The CDR3 DNA is TGTGCCAGCAGCTTAGCGCAGGGAGGGAACTATGGCTACACCTTC.

This clone was observed a few times. The rearrangement joins TRBV10-2 to TRBJ2-4; 9 nucleotides agree with TRBD1. V lost 7 bases, J lost 15 bases, and 10 bases stayed unmatched. This CDR3 is 12 amino acids long. Germline CDR1 and CDR2: WSHSY and SAAADI. As DNA, the CDR3 is TGCGCCAGCACCCAGATACAGGGGGCATGGTACTTC. It is translated as CASTQIQGAWYF.

The rearrangement joins TRBV18 to TRBJ1-2; D uncertain. V was clipped by 2 bases and J by 2 bases, with 9 bases between them. The CDR3 has 14 amino acids. Germline V CDR1 and CDR2: KGHSH, LQKENI. The CDR3 is CASSPWRENYGYTF. CDR3 nucleotides: TGTGCCAGCTCACCATGGAGGGAAAACTATGGCTACACCTTC.

The CDR3 loop reads CASSSFRGGEQYF. For the CDR3, the DNA is TGTGCCAGCAGCTCCTTTAGGGGCGGAGAGCAGTACTTC. V is TRBV7-2 and J is TRBJ2-7; D is perhaps TRBD1 (5 bases). Germline V gene sequence: CDR1 SGHTA, CDR2 FQGNSA. V shed 4 bases and J shed 7 bases, with 14 bases lying between them. The CDR3 covers 13 residues.

The rearrangement links TRBV24-1 to TRBJ1-2; D is uncertain. Germline V gene data show CDR1 as KGHDR and CDR2 as SFDVKD. V was shortened by 4 bases and J by 9 bases, with 8 bases between the two germline ends. The CDR3 loop spans 11 amino acids. Here the CDR3 reads CATSDAGSYTF. CDR3 coding DNA: TGTGCCACCAGTGACGCCGGTAGCTACACCTTC.

The rearrangement uses TRBV5-8 and TRBJ1-2; D unclear. Germline CDR1 reads SGHTS; CDR2 reads YDEGEE. V was cut by 2 bases and J by 4 bases, with 18 bases left in between. The CDR3 consists of 16 residues. CDR3 DNA: TGTGCCAGCAGCTTCGTCAGGTTGGGGAGTCCCTATGGCTACACCTTC. Amino acids: CASSFVRLGSPYGYTF.

This clone is a singleton in its sample. The chain combines TRBV27 with TRBJ2-1; TRBD2 matches at 13 bases. This CDR3 comprises 21 residues. Trimming removed 6 bases from V and 0 bases from J; junction bases left unmatched: 17. Germline CDR1 is MNHEY and CDR2 is SMNVEV (reference sequence). The DNA of the CDR3 is TGTGCCAGCAGCCCGGCTCCAAGACTAGCGGGGGGCCCCAGCTCCTACAATGAGCAGTTCTTC. Translating gives CASSPAPRLAGGPSSYNEQFF.

The CDR3 sequence is CASSFPLGGGETQYF. In DNA, the CDR3 is TGTGCCAGCAGTTTTCCCTTAGGGGGCGGAGAGACCCAGTACTTC. This chain uses TRBV6-2 or TRBV6-3 with TRBJ2-5; 7 nucleotides align to TRBD1. CDR1 and CDR2 from the germline V gene are MNHEY and SVGEGT. The CDR3 covers 15 residues. Germline trimming cut 4 bases from V and 4 bases from J; bases unmatched to any gene: 9.

The V gene is TRBV7-2, the J gene TRBJ2-1; 10 positions agree with TRBD1. J gave up 4 bases and V 1 base, and 7 bases lay outside the gene matches. Germline-derived CDR1 and CDR2 are SGHTA and FQGNSA. The CDR3 length is 17 residues. Here the CDR3 reads CASSLVVGTGAYNEQFF. The CDR3 DNA reads as TGTGCCAGCAGCTTAGTGGTGGGGACAGGGGCTTACAATGAGCAGTTCTTC.

V usage is TRBV15 and J usage is TRBJ1-5, with 7 bases aligning to TRBD1. The CDR3 runs to 15 residues. V lost 8 bases, J lost 7 bases, and 14 bases stayed unmatched. Germline CDR1 and CDR2: LNHNV and YYDKDF (reference sequence). The CDR3 loop is CATATGTDFRQPQHF. The CDR3, as DNA: TGTGCCACCGCTACCGGGACAGACTTCCGACAGCCCCAGCATTTT.

The sample holds one count of this clone. Other DNA sequences in the same sample also yield this CDR3. The chain recombines TRBV19 with TRBJ1-3; no definite D call. Looked up from germline, CDR1 is LNHDA and CDR2 is SQIVND (reference sequence). Trimming took off 1 base at V and 3 bases at J, with 1 base between the two ends. This CDR3 spans 12 amino acids. CDR3 coding DNA: TGTGCCAGTAGTATAGTTGGAAACACCATATATTTT. Residues: CASSIVGNTIYF. The full variable domain, with the rest looked up from reference TRBV19 and TRBJ1-3, is DGGITQSPKYLFRKEGQNVTLSCEQNLNHDAMYWYRQDPGQGLRLIYYSQIVNDFQKGDIAEGYSVSREKKESFPLTVTSAQKNPTAFYLCASSIVGNTIYFGEGSWLTVV.

The J gene is TRBJ2-3, the V gene TRBV4-2; 8 bases line up with TRBD1. This CDR3 is built from 16 residues. CDR1 and CDR2 from the germline V gene are LGHNA and YNFKEQ. J was trimmed by 1 base and V by 1 base; bases with no gene match: 4. CDR3 loop: CASSQAGGAGTDTQYF. CDR3 nucleotide sequence: TGTGCCAGCAGCCAAGCAGGGGGCGCGGGCACAGATACGCAGTATTTT.

Only one count was recorded for this clone. The V call is TRBV29-1, the J call TRBJ1-2, with D tentatively TRBD1 (6 bases). Germline values: CDR1 SQVTM, CDR2 ANQGSEA. This CDR3 has 13 residues. Trimming shortened V by 6 bases and J by 3 bases, and 14 bases separated the two germline ends. In DNA, the CDR3 is TGCAGCGTCTACAGGGATTTTCACTATGGCTACACCTTC. This gives the protein CSVYRDFHYGYTF.

The chain employs TRBV2 and TRBJ2-7, with TRBD1 matching over 8 bases. CDR3 length equals 14 residues. The V gene's germline CDR1 is SNHLY and CDR2 FYNNEI. Trimming took 5 bases from V and 3 from J; bases not matched to a gene: 6. CDR3 amino acids: CASSRGTGDYEQYF. The DNA of the CDR3 is TGTGCCAGCAGTCGAGGGACAGGCGACTACGAGCAGTACTTC.